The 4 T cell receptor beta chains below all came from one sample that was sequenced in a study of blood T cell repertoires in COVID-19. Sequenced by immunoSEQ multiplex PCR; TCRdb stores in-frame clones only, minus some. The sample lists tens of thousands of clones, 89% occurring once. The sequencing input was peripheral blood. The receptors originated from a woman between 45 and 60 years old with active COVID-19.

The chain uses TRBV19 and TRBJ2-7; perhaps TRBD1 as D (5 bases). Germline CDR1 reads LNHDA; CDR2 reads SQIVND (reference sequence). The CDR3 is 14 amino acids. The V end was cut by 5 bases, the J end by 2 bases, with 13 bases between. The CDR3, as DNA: TGTGCCAGTAGTTCTGACAGTTCCACCTACGAGCAGTACTTC. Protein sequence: CASSSDSSTYEQYF. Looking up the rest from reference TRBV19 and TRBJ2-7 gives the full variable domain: DGGITQSPKYLFRKEGQNVTLSCEQNLNHDAMYWYRQDPGQGLRLIYYSQIVNDFQKGDIAEGYSVSREKKESFPLTVTSAQKNPTAFYLCASSSDSSTYEQYFGPGTRLTVT.

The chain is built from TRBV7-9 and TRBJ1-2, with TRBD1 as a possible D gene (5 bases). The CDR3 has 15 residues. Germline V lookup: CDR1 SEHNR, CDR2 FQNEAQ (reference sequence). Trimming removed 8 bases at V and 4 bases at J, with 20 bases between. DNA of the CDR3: TGTGCCAGCTGCGATGGGGGGACCGGGGGCTATGGCTACACCTTC. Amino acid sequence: CASCDGGTGGYGYTF.

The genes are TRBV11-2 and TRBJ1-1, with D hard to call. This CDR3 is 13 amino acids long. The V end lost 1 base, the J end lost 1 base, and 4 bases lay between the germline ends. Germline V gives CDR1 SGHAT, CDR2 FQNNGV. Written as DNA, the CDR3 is TGTGCCAGCAGCTTAGTAGCGAACACTGAAGCTTTCTTT. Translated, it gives CASSLVANTEAFF.

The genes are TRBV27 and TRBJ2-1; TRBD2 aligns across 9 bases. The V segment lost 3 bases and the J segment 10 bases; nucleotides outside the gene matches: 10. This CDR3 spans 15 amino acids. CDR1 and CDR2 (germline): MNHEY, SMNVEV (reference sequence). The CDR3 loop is CASSFLRTSVREQFF. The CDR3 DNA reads TGTGCCAGCAGTTTCCTCCGGACTAGCGTTAGGGAGCAGTTCTTC.